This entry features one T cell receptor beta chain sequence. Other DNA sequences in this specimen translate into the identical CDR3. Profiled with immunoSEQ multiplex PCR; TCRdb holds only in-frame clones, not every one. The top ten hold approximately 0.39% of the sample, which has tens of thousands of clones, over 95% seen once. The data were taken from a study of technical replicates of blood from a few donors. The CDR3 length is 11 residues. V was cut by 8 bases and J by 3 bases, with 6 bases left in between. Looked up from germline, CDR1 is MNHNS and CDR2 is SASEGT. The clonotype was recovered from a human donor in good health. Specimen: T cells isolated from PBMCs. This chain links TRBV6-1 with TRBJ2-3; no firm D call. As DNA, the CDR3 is TGTGCCAGCTCCCTGACAGATACGCAGTATTTT. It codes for CASSLTDTQYF.